The rows below give T cell receptor beta chains drawn from one sample of a study of cytomegalovirus exposure and HLA in healthy donors. Sequencing was performed with immunoSEQ multiplex PCR; in TCRdb, only in-frame clones are kept and a portion is missing. This table has roughly 200,000 clones, less than 90% appearing once. The source material was PBMCs. Receptors originate from a man aged 50 to 59 in good health and CMV-seronegative. Both conserved end residues are part of each CDR3. The D gene is left open where the match is weak. Not every row has a clone size; where given, it reads once, few, many or a size class.

j_gene | abundance | d_gene | v_gene | CDR3nt | CDR3aa
TRBJ1-5 | NA | NA | TRBV6-5 | TGTGCCAGCAGTTATTCCCGCGGGTTCGAACAGCCCCAGCATTTT | CASSYSRGFEQPQHF
TRBJ1-2 | NA | NA | TRBV28 | TGTGCCAGCAGTCCGGACACTGCGGGACGTGGCTACACCTTC | CASSPDTAGRGYTF
TRBJ2-3 | few | TRBD1 | TRBV5-8 | TGTGCCAGCAGCCAACACAGGGGGTCAGATACGCAGTATTTT | CASSQHRGSDTQYF
TRBJ2-7 | NA | TRBD1 | TRBV7-2 | TGTGCCAGCAGCAAAATGGGACAGGCTTCCTCCGAGCAGTACTTC | CASSKMGQASSEQYF
TRBJ2-3 | NA | TRBD2 | TRBV9 | TGTGCCAGCAGTGGGACTAGCGGGAGGGCGGCAGATACGCAGTATTTT | CASSGTSGRAADTQYF
TRBJ1-5 | NA | NA | TRBV29-1 | TGCAGCGTTTCTGACAATCTCAATCAGCCCCAGCATTTT | CSVSDNLNQPQHF
TRBJ2-1 | NA | TRBD2 | TRBV30 | TGTGCCTGGAGTCTTGGGGGGGGGAGGGAGCAGTTCTTC | CAWSLGGGREQFF
TRBJ1-6 | NA | NA | TRBV28 | TGTGCCAGCAGTTTATCGGGGGGGCTTTCACCCCTCCACTTT | CASSLSGGLSPLHF
TRBJ1-5 | NA | TRBD1 | TRBV19 | TGTGCCAGTACGGGACAGGGGTATAGCAATCAGCCCCAGCATTTT | CASTGQGYSNQPQHF
TRBJ2-4 | NA | TRBD2 | TRBV7-3 | TGTGCCAGCAGCTTAATTAGAGCTAGCGGGAGGGCCAAGAGAAACATTCAGTACTTC | CASSLIRASGRAKRNIQYF
TRBJ2-1 | NA | TRBD2 | TRBV5-1 | TGCGCCAGCAGCCCCGGGACTAGCGGGAGAGGGGACAATGAGCAGTTCTTC | CASSPGTSGRGDNEQFF
TRBJ2-7 | NA | TRBD2 | TRBV15 | TGTGCCACCAGCAGAGCCCAAGCGGGAGGGCCCGAGCAGTACTTC | CATSRAQAGGPEQYF
TRBJ1-6 | NA | NA | TRBV7-9 | TGTGCCAGCAGCTGGACAGCGGGGTATAATTCACCCCTCCACTTT | CASSWTAGYNSPLHF
TRBJ2-7 | NA | NA | TRBV6-5 | TGTGCCAGCAGTTACAGGCCCGGGGCCTACGAGCAGTACTTC | CASSYRPGAYEQYF
TRBJ1-5 | NA | TRBD1 | TRBV28 | TGTGCCAGCAGTTTATTGAGGGGGACAGGAGAATATAGCAATCAGCCCCAGCATTTT | CASSLLRGTGEYSNQPQHF
TRBJ1-5 | NA | TRBD1 | TRBV7-9 | TGTGCCAGCAGCTACGGACAGGGGTATAGCAATCAGCCCCAGCATTTT | CASSYGQGYSNQPQHF
TRBJ2-4 | NA | TRBD2 | TRBV7-9 | TGTTCCAGCAGCTATCTAGCGGGGGGAGAAAAAAACATTCAGTACTTC | CSSSYLAGGEKNIQYF
TRBJ1-3 | NA | TRBD1 | TRBV10-3 | TGTGCCATCAGTCCATTGGACAGGCGAAAAGGAAACACCATATATTTT | CAISPLDRRKGNTIYF
TRBJ1-6 | NA | TRBD1 | TRBV2 | TGTGCCAGCAGCTCTCCAGGGGGTTGGTCACCCCTCCACTTT | CASSSPGGWSPLHF
TRBJ2-3 | NA | NA | TRBV15 | TGTGCCACCAGCAGGCGGGATACGCAGTATTTT | CATSRRDTQYF
TRBJ1-5 | once | NA | TRBV7-2 | TGTGCCAGCAGTCCCCGGGGGGAGAGCAATCAGCCCCAGCATTTT | CASSPRGESNQPQHF
TRBJ1-2 | NA | NA | TRBV19 | TGTGCCAGTAGTAGGCAGGGGCCATATGGCTACACCTTC | CASSRQGPYGYTF
TRBJ2-7 | few | TRBD2 | TRBV14 | TGTGCCAGCAGCCCTAGCGGGGGGGCCTACGAGCAGTACTTC | CASSPSGGAYEQYF
TRBJ1-1 | few | NA | TRBV19 | TGTGCCAGTAGTATAGGGCAGGGCAGGGTCGCAGCTTTCTTT | CASSIGQGRVAAFF
TRBJ2-1 | NA | TRBD1 | TRBV7-3 | TGTGCCAGCAGCCCTCAGGGGGTGGGTTCGCAGTTCTTC | CASSPQGVGSQFF
TRBJ2-5 | few | NA | TRBV27 | TGTGCCAGCAGTCTCAGACTTACCCAAGAGACCCAGTACTTC | CASSLRLTQETQYF
TRBJ1-1 | few | NA | TRBV5-1 | TGCGCCAGCAGCTTGGTAAGCAGGGGAGTCACTGAAGCTTTCTTT | CASSLVSRGVTEAFF
TRBJ2-5 | NA | TRBD1 | TRBV19 | TGTGCCAGTAGTGCGACAGGGCGAAATCTGTACCAAGAGACCCAGTACTTC | CASSATGRNLYQETQYF
TRBJ2-2 | NA | NA | TRBV7-9 | TGTGCCAGCAGCTCTAATACAGACAGGTTAAGGCCCGGGGAGCTGTTTTTT | CASSSNTDRLRPGELFF
TRBJ2-7 | NA | NA | TRBV7-9 | TGTTCCAGCAGCTCTGTACTGGACGAGCAGTACTTC | CSSSSVLDEQYF
TRBJ2-2 | NA | TRBD1 | TRBV5-1 | TGCGCCAGCAGCCTGACCGGGACAGGGAACACCGGGGAGCTGTTTTTT | CASSLTGTGNTGELFF
TRBJ2-7 | once | NA | TRBV19 | TGTGCCAGTAGCCCCCAGGCTTACGAGCAGTACTTC | CASSPQAYEQYF
TRBJ1-5 | NA | NA | TRBV6-5 | TGTGCCAGCAGTATCGGCCCGAGGGCCCAGCCCCAGCATTTT | CASSIGPRAQPQHF
TRBJ1-1 | NA | NA | TRBV7-9 | TGTGCCAGCATTTCGGTTACTGAAGCTTTCTTT | CASISVTEAFF
TRBJ2-5 | NA | TRBD1 | TRBV5-6 | TGTGCCAGCAGCTTGTGGACAGGAGAAGAGACCCAGTACTTC | CASSLWTGEETQYF
TRBJ2-7 | NA | NA | TRBV28 | TGTGCCAGCAGTTTGGCGGGCAAGCAGTACTTC | CASSLAGKQYF
TRBJ1-2 | NA | NA | TRBV7-6 | TGTGCCAGCAGCTTAGCGCTAACGGGCAGGGTGGACTATGGCTACACCTTC | CASSLALTGRVDYGYTF
TRBJ2-7 | NA | NA | TRBV7-2 | TGTGCCAGCAGCTTAGGATTGGCGGGCTACGAGCAGTACTTC | CASSLGLAGYEQYF
TRBJ2-1 | NA | TRBD2 | TRBV11-1 | TGTGCCAGCAGCGCCCGGACTAGCGGGAGAGTGAATGAGCAGTTCTTC | CASSARTSGRVNEQFF
TRBJ2-1 | NA | TRBD1 | TRBV18 | TGTGCCAGCTCACCACCGGGGCTGACAGGGACCTACAATGAGCAGTTCTTC | CASSPPGLTGTYNEQFF
TRBJ2-3 | once | NA | TRBV6-5 | TGTGCCAGCAGAGAGACCGGGCAGCGGCAGGATACGCAGTATTTT | CASRETGQRQDTQYF
TRBJ2-1 | NA | TRBD2 | TRBV9 | TGTGCCAGCAGCTCTAGCGGGAGTCCCTACAATGAGCAGTTCTTC | CASSSSGSPYNEQFF
TRBJ2-2 | NA | NA | TRBV7-2 | TGTGCCAGCAGCTTACTGAACACCGGGGAGCTGTTTTTT | CASSLLNTGELFF
TRBJ2-7 | NA | TRBD1 | TRBV5-1 | TGCGCCAGCAGTAAAGGTAGTCAGGGGGTCCACGAGCAGTACTTC | CASSKGSQGVHEQYF
TRBJ2-1 | NA | TRBD1 | TRBV6-1 | TGTGCCAGCAGTGAGGGGACAGGGTTAAATAATGAGCAGTTCTTC | CASSEGTGLNNEQFF
TRBJ1-5 | NA | TRBD1 | TRBV28 | TGTGCCAGCTCTCACGGCGGGACAGGGTTCGATCAGCCCCAGCATTTT | CASSHGGTGFDQPQHF
TRBJ1-1 | NA | NA | TRBV27 | TGTGCCAGCAGTACCCACCGGGGACTTATGTCTGAAGCTTTCTTT | CASSTHRGLMSEAFF
TRBJ2-7 | NA | TRBD2 | TRBV9 | TGTGCCAGCAGCGTAGCTCTAGCGGGGCTCTACGAGCAGTACTTC | CASSVALAGLYEQYF
TRBJ1-2 | NA | NA | TRBV29-1 | TGCAGCGTTGAAGTCGGGCAGGGAACAGGTGGCTACACCTTC | CSVEVGQGTGGYTF
TRBJ2-1 | NA | NA | TRBV20-1 | TGCAGTGCTAGGAGGGTGGGAGTGGAGTTCTTC | CSARRVGVEFF
TRBJ2-7 | NA | TRBD1 | TRBV10-3 | TGTGCCACCGGACAGGGGGCTTACGAGCAGTACTTC | CATGQGAYEQYF
TRBJ2-7 | NA | TRBD1 | TRBV6-1 | TGTGCCAGCAGTGACCCGGGACAGGGACTCGAGCAGTACTTC | CASSDPGQGLEQYF
TRBJ1-2 | NA | NA | TRBV19 | TGTGCCAGTACCCTGGGGGGGGCGCGGGCTGGCTACACCTTC | CASTLGGARAGYTF
TRBJ1-2 | NA | TRBD1 | TRBV19 | TGTGCCAGTAGTATCTATGGGGGACAGGGGAGCTTC | CASSIYGGQGSF
TRBJ2-3 | NA | TRBD2 | TRBV7-3 | TGTGCCAGCAGCTTGTCCCGGACGGGGGGGGATACGCAGTATTTT | CASSLSRTGGDTQYF
TRBJ1-1 | few | NA | TRBV5-1 | TGCGCCAGCAGCCTCGGGACTCTGAACACTGAAGCTTTCTTT | CASSLGTLNTEAFF
TRBJ2-2 | once | NA | TRBV9 | TGTGCCAGCAGCGTAGTTGGGGGGGGCCTGAACACCGGGGAGCTGTTTTTT | CASSVVGGGLNTGELFF
TRBJ1-2 | few | TRBD1 | TRBV4-3 | TGCGCCAGCAGCCGGCCTCGGACAGGGGTAGACTATGGCTACACCTTC | CASSRPRTGVDYGYTF